These 13 T cell receptor beta chains were sequenced from one sample in a study of blood T cell repertoires in COVID-19. The assay was immunoSEQ multiplex PCR, and TCRdb's table has in-frame clones only and misses some. The sample gives approximately 200,000 clones, around four fifths of which show up once; approximately 12% is in the top ten. Sequencing was done on a sample of PBMCs or T cells enriched from blood (not recorded which). The receptors here all came from a man aged 40-49 years who had recovered from COVID-19.

This clone was detected only once. This rearrangement joins TRBV7-3 to TRBJ1-1, with 7 nucleotides matching TRBD1. Trimming took 1 base from V and 5 from J; bases not matched to a gene: 10. Germline V lookup: CDR1 SGHTA, CDR2 FQGTGA. CDR3 length equals 16 residues. The CDR3 loop is CASSLRPEQGDTEAFF. In DNA, the CDR3 is TGTGCCAGCAGCTTAAGACCCGAGCAGGGGGATACTGAAGCTTTCTTT.

The chain recombines TRBV10-3 with TRBJ2-7; 9 bases agree with TRBD1. Germline loops: CDR1 ENHRY, CDR2 SYGVKD. The V gene end was trimmed by 6 bases and the J gene end by 6 bases; junction bases not matched to a gene: 6. This CDR3 is 13 amino acids long. The CDR3 loop reads CAIRAGTGSEQYF. The CDR3 region has the DNA TGTGCCATCAGGGCCGGGACAGGGAGCGAGCAGTACTTC.

The gene calls are TRBV28 and TRBJ2-7; 12 bases line up with TRBD1. This CDR3 comprises 17 residues. Germline CDR1 is MDHEN and CDR2 is SYDVKM. Trimming took 6 bases from V and 3 from J; bases not matched to a gene: 12. CDR3 amino acids: CASRAPGDRGPFYEQYF. The DNA of the CDR3 is TGTGCCAGCAGGGCTCCCGGGGACAGGGGGCCGTTCTACGAGCAGTACTTC.

The chain combines TRBV2 with TRBJ2-3; TRBD1 matches at 7 bases. CDR1 SNHLY and CDR2 FYNNEI come from the germline V gene. This CDR3 contains 14 residues. V lost 5 bases, J lost 0 bases, and 2 bases stayed unmatched. The CDR3 DNA reads TGTGCCAGCAGTACGGGACAGAGCACAGATACGCAGTATTTT. As protein: CASSTGQSTDTQYF.

The rearrangement links TRBV6-1 to TRBJ2-3; D call uncertain. Trimming took off 0 bases at V and 2 bases at J, with 6 bases between the two ends. The CDR3 spans 14 residues. Germline values: CDR1 MNHNS, CDR2 SASEGT. CDR3 loop: CASSEAVLTDTQYF. CDR3 sequence (DNA): TGTGCCAGCAGTGAAGCCGTCCTCACAGATACGCAGTATTTT.

This clone has just a few counts. CDR3 protein: CASSLVPTGNEQFF. CDR3 nucleotides: TGCGCCAGCAGCCTGGTGCCCACAGGGAATGAGCAGTTCTTC. This chain links TRBV4-1 with TRBJ2-1; possible D gene TRBD1, 6 bases. V gave up 4 bases and J gave up 7 bases, with 14 bases separating them. The CDR3 is made up of 14 amino acids. From germline, CDR1 is MGHRA and CDR2 YSYEKL.

The chain recombines TRBV27 with TRBJ1-3; a possible D gene is TRBD1 (6 bases). The V gene lost 4 bases and the J gene lost 4 bases, with 11 bases spanning the gap. Germline values: CDR1 MNHEY, CDR2 SMNVEV (reference sequence). The CDR3 is 14 residues long. The CDR3 DNA sequence: TGTGCCAGCAGTTCCCCGACAGGAGGAAACACCATATATTTT. Translation gives CASSSPTGGNTIYF.

J is TRBJ2-2 and V is TRBV2, with 8 bases matching TRBD1. CDR3 size: 16 residues. Germline CDR1 SNHLY, CDR2 FYNNEI. The J segment lost 1 base and the V segment lost 7 bases, leaving 8 bases of the junction unmatched. In DNA, the CDR3 is TGTGCCAGCACCCCTCCCGACAGGGGGAACACCGGGGAGCTGTTTTTT. This codes for CASTPPDRGNTGELFF. The full variable domain, completed using reference TRBV2 and TRBJ2-2, is EPEVTQTPSHQVTQMGQEVILRCVPISNHLYFYWYRQILGQKVEFLVSFYNNEISEKSEIFDDQFSVERPDGSNFTLKIRSTKLEDSAMYFCASTPPDRGNTGELFFGEGSRLTVL.

The gene calls are TRBV11-1 and TRBJ1-2; the D is unclear. Germline V CDR1 and CDR2: SGHAT, FQDESV (reference sequence). The CDR3 runs to 14 residues. Trimming stripped 3 bases from V and 6 bases from J, with 14 bases between. CDR3 residues: CASSFSHGGDGYTF. DNA for the CDR3: TGTGCCAGCAGCTTCTCACATGGCGGGGATGGCTACACCTTC.

V usage is TRBV4-1 and J usage is TRBJ1-4, with TRBD1 matching 7 bases. V shed 3 bases and J 2 bases; nucleotides not matched to a gene: 0. CDR1 MGHRA and CDR2 YSYEKL come from the germline V gene. The CDR3 covers 14 residues. The CDR3 DNA sequence: TGCGCCAGCAGCCAGGGACAGACTAATGAAAAACTGTTTTTT. It specifies CASSQGQTNEKLFF.

V and J are TRBV28 and TRBJ1-5; no reliable D call. The V end was cut by 4 bases, the J end by 0 bases, with 4 bases between. The CDR3 is 13 amino acids. Germline CDR1 reads MDHEN; CDR2 reads SYDVKM. In nucleotides, the CDR3 is TGTGCCAGCAGTTATAATAGCAATCAGCCCCAGCATTTT. This encodes CASSYNSNQPQHF.

This clone was detected only a few times. V usage is TRBV5-1 and J usage is TRBJ2-3, with D perhaps matching TRBD1 (5 bases). The germline CDR1 and CDR2 sequences are SGHRS and YFSETQ. Trimming pared 0 bases from V and 6 bases from J, leaving 14 bases between. This CDR3 spans 15 amino acids. CDR3 loop: CASSLGTSTSDTQYF. CDR3 nucleotide sequence: TGCGCCAGCAGCTTGGGGACAAGCACCTCGGATACGCAGTATTTT.

This sequence joins TRBV27 and TRBJ1-1, with D tentatively TRBD1 (6 bases). Germline CDR1 MNHEY, CDR2 SMNVEV (reference sequence). Between the trimmed V and J ends, which lost 4 bases and 7 bases, there was a span of 7 bases. CDR3 length: 11 residues. CDR3 DNA: TGTGCCAGCAGTTCAGGGGTTGAAGCTTTCTTT. This gives the protein CASSSGVEAFF.